Listed below are T cell receptor beta chains from one sample, sequenced in a study of CD8+CD57+ T cells in acquired aplastic anemia. TCRdb analysed the reads with MiXCR anew, one entry per CDR3 protein. The sample holds 400,000 to 600,000 distinct CDR3 sequences, approximately 32% seen once. Specimen: sorted CD4+, CD8+, or CD8+CD57+ T cells (not recorded which) from PBMCs. The receptor set was obtained from a human donor with aplastic anemia. Each CDR3 is given without its conserved first and last residue. The order of the fields is D gene, V gene, CDR3 protein. A D gene is named only where the DNA matches it firmly.

D: .
V: TRBV9
CDR3: ASSPGSYGEKLF

D: .
V: TRBV29-1
CDR3: SVEGRGSYGYT

D: .
V: TRBV7-9
CDR3: ASSLQRSYEQY

D: .
V: TRBV4-1
CDR3: ASSQWEYSPLH

D: TRBD1
V: TRBV5-1
CDR3: ASSLDGTAYQETQY

D: TRBD2
V: TRBV10-3
CDR3: AISDPSGSSGELF

D: TRBD1
V: TRBV10-3
CDR3: ASSLLQDRGSNIQY

D: .
V: TRBV11-3
CDR3: ASSLGGHNTGELF

D: .
V: TRBV2
CDR3: ASARSYEQY

D: .
V: TRBV7-9
CDR3: ASSPNRESDGYT

D: .
V: TRBV29-1
CDR3: SVETVNEQF

D: .
V: TRBV5-5
CDR3: ASSLQSYNEQF

D: .
V: TRBV29-1
CDR3: SGRVFEELF

D: TRBD1
V: TRBV9
CDR3: ASSKTGGGLAF

D: TRBD1
V: TRBV6-1
CDR3: ASRGGQGRQPQH

D: .
V: TRBV2
CDR3: ASSKDRAESYEQY

D: .
V: TRBV6-1
CDR3: ASSEVENSPLH

D: .
V: TRBV19
CDR3: ASRLMGFGYT

D: .
V: TRBV20-1
CDR3: SAPGPQGTYTEAF

D: .
V: TRBV2
CDR3: ASSLSPNQETQY

D: .
V: TRBV7-6
CDR3: ASSLGGRETQY

D: TRBD1
V: TRBV20-1
CDR3: SASPGGNSPLH

D: .
V: TRBV9
CDR3: ASSVAGLQYGEQF

D: TRBD1
V: TRBV10-3
CDR3: ATRQGDTGELF

D: TRBD1
V: TRBV5-1
CDR3: ASSSRDRGDYEQY

D: .
V: TRBV5-1
CDR3: ASSPRRTEDREQF

D: .
V: TRBV25-1
CDR3: ASSWGGRNQPQH

D: TRBD1
V: TRBV20-1
CDR3: SASDRVDEKLF

D: TRBD1
V: TRBV19
CDR3: ASMAGTGGNTEAF

D: .
V: TRBV20-1
CDR3: SASTGGFRTEAF

D: .
V: TRBV10-3
CDR3: AISKQGLGDLSPLH

D: .
V: TRBV10-1
CDR3: ASVRFGSNQPQH

D: TRBD1
V: TRBV2
CDR3: ASSVQGAQY

D: .
V: TRBV5-1
CDR3: ASSLPQTGEGYT

D: .
V: TRBV19
CDR3: ASSIPGTGREKLF

D: TRBD2
V: TRBV7-6
CDR3: ASSPTLRGDSYEQY

D: .
V: TRBV20-1
CDR3: SARTGPTDTQY